Below, one T cell receptor (beta chain) is given with its context. Per the germline V gene, CDR1 is MNHEY and CDR2 is SMNVEV (reference sequence). Trimming cost V 6 bases and J 0 bases, with 17 bases left between them. The CDR3 runs 16 residues. The sample comes from a study of blood T cell repertoires in COVID-19. In the study overall: Spain, Italy and the United States supplied samples that represented acute and convalescent COVID-19. In each case, the material was cDNA or gDNA derived from T cells, B-cell-depleted T cells, or PBMCs.

The Seattle patients, enrolled during active infection, were followed longitudinally. As handled by the study authors: It was from reference gene primer amplification that nucleated cell counts were estimated. Profiled with immunoSEQ multiplex PCR; TCRdb holds only in-frame clones, not every one. V, J and clone size reflect that table, while D and trimming were determined from the DNA. The sample holds some 58,000 clones, 75% to 90% seen once. The sequenced material came from peripheral blood. The chain combines TRBV27 with TRBJ2-5; possibly TRBD2 for D (7 bases). The TCR was taken from a man in his fifties or sixties with COVID-19, enrolled during active disease. The CDR3 here is CASRERGLADQETQYF. CDR3 DNA: TGTGCCAGCAGGGAACGGGGGCTAGCGGACCAAGAGACCCAGTACTTC.